This T cell receptor beta chain was sequenced in a study of identical twins. Each CDR3 protein gets one entry after TCRdb re-called the 5' RACE reads with MiXCR. The sample has about 1.7 million distinct CDR3 sequences; about 31% are singletons. The CDR3 contains 15 residues. Germline trimming cut 1 base from V and 11 bases from J; bases unmatched to any gene: 12. CDR1 is SEHNR and CDR2 is FQNEAQ in the germline V gene (reference sequence). Specimen: cord blood. This clonotype was obtained from a newborn girl in good health. The chain combines TRBV7-9 with TRBJ2-5; 8 bases align to TRBD1. CDR3 coding DNA: TGTGCCAGCAGCTTAGTCCAGGGGGCAGAGAATGAGCAGTACTTC. It is translated as CASSLVQGAENEQYF.